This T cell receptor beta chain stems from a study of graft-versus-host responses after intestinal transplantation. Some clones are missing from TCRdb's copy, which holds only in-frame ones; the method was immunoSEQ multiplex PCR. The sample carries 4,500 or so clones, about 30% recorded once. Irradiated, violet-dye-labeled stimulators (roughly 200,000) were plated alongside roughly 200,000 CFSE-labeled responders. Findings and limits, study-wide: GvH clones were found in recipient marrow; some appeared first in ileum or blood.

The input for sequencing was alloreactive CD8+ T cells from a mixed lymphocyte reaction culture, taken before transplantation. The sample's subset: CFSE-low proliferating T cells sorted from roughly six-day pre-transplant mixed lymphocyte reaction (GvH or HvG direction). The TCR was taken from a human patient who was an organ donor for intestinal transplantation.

Here the CDR3 DNA reads TGTGCCAGCAGCTTGGGGAGCTCCTACGAGCAGTACGTC. As protein: CASSLGSSYEQYV. The chain employs TRBV13 and TRBJ2-7; a possible D gene is TRBD2 (5 bases). V lost 3 bases to trimming and J lost 0 bases, with 6 bases between them. Germline-derived CDR1 and CDR2 are PRHDT and FYEKMQ (reference sequence). The CDR3 is made up of 13 amino acids.